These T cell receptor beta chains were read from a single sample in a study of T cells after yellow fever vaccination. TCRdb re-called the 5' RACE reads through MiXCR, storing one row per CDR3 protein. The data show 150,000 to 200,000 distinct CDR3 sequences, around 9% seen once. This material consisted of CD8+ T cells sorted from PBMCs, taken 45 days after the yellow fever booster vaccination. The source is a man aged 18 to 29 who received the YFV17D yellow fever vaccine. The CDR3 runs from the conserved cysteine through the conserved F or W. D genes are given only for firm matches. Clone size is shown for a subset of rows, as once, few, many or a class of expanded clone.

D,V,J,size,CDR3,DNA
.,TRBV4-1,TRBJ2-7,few,CASSQGSGSATYEQYF,TGCGCCAGCAGCCAAGGAAGTGGGTCGGCCACCTACGAGCAGTACTTC
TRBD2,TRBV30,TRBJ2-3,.,CASPDHIVLLAGGKPTTDTQYF,TGTGCCTCCCCGGACCATATTGTATTACTAGCGGGGGGCAAGCCGACCACAGATACGCAGTATTTT
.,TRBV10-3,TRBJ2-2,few,CAISESGDPTGELFF,TGTGCCATCAGTGAGTCAGGGGACCCCACCGGGGAGCTGTTTTTT
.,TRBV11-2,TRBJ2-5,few,CASSLVGFGEETQYF,TGTGCCAGCAGCTTAGTAGGGTTCGGGGAAGAGACCCAGTACTTC
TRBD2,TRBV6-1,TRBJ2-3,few,CASSEEGGGADTQYF,TGTGCCAGCAGTGAAGAGGGCGGGGGGGCAGATACGCAGTATTTT
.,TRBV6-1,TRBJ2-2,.,CASGRDTANGELFF,TGTGCCAGCGGCCGGGACACTGCCAACGGGGAGCTGTTTTTT
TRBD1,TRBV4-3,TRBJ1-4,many,CASSQDRTGYNEKLFF,TGCGCCAGCAGCCAAGACCGGACAGGCTATAATGAAAAACTGTTTTTT
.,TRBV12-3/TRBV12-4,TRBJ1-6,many,CASSLVNSPLHF,TGTGCCAGCAGTTTAGTTAATTCACCCCTCCACTTT
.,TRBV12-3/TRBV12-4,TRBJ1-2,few,CASRYETGWGGYTF,TGTGCCAGCAGATACGAAACAGGTTGGGGTGGCTACACCTTC
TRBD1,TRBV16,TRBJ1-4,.,CASSLLDRGGNEKLFF,TGTGCCAGCAGCCTACTGGACAGGGGGGGAAATGAAAAACTGTTTTTT
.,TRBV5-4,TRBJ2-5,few,CASSLAGAEQETQYF,TGTGCCAGCAGCTTGGCAGGGGCGGAACAAGAGACCCAGTACTTC
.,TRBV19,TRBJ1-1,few,CASNRVGDVGTEAFF,TGTGCCAGTAATCGGGTGGGGGATGTCGGCACTGAAGCTTTCTTT
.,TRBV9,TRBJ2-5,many,CASSVRSRGGETQYF,TGTGCCAGCAGCGTACGATCCAGGGGGGGAGAGACCCAGTACTTC
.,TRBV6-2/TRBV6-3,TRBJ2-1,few,CASSPIGGAYLLNEQFF,TGTGCCAGCAGTCCGATTGGGGGGGCGTATTTATTAAATGAGCAGTTCTTC
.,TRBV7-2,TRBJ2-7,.,CASSLPTSYEQYF,TGTGCCAGCAGCTTACCAACTTCCTACGAGCAGTACTTC
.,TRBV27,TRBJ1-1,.,CASSSATGSDTEAFF,TGTGCCAGCAGTTCTGCTACAGGGTCTGACACTGAAGCTTTCTTT
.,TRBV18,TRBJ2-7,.,CASSNFPQDASYEQYF,TGTGCCAGCTCAAACTTTCCACAGGATGCGTCCTACGAGCAGTACTTC
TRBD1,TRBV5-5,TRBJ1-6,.,CASHWTGPSKSPLHF,TGTGCCAGTCACTGGACAGGGCCGAGTAAATCACCCCTCCACTTT
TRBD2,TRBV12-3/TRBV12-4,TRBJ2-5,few,CASSSGGGETQYF,TGTGCCAGCAGTTCGGGAGGGGGGGAGACCCAGTACTTC
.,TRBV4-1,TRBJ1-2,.,CASSQVSSNYGYTF,TGCGCCAGCAGCCAAGTATCATCGAACTATGGCTACACCTTC
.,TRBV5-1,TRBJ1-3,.,CASSFSGTGNTIYF,TGCGCCAGCAGCTTCTCAGGGACTGGAAACACCATATATTTT
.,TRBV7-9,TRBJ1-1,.,CASSSTRGEAFF,TGTGCCAGCAGCTCCACTCGTGGTGAAGCTTTCTTT
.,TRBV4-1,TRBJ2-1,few,CASSHPPSSYNEQFF,TGCGCCAGCAGCCACCCCCCCAGCTCCTACAATGAGCAGTTCTTC
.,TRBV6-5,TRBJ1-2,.,CASSSSTAGGPYGYTF,TGTGCCAGCAGTTCCTCTACAGCGGGAGGGCCTTATGGCTACACCTTC
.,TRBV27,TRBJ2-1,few,CASSSARVSYNEQFF,TGTGCCAGCAGTTCCGCCCGGGTCTCCTACAATGAGCAGTTCTTC
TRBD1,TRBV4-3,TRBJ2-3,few,CASSQGTGWSADTQYF,TGCGCCAGCAGCCAAGGGACAGGGTGGTCAGCAGATACGCAGTATTTT
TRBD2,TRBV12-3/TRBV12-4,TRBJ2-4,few,CASSWTSGNIQYF,TGTGCCAGCAGTTGGACTAGCGGAAACATTCAGTACTTC
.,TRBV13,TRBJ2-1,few,CASSLATYSTDEQFF,TGTGCCAGCAGCTTAGCAACTTACTCGACGGATGAGCAGTTCTTC
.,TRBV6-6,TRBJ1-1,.,CASNLVLGTRFMNTEAFF,TGTGCCAGCAACCTTGTACTAGGGACACGGTTCATGAACACTGAAGCTTTCTTT
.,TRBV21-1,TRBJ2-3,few,CASSKALRQLTADTQYF,TGTGCCAGCAGCAAAGCGCTGCGACAGTTGACAGCAGATACGCAGTATTTT
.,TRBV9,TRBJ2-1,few,CASSVADTPGYNEQFF,TGTGCCAGCAGCGTAGCTGACACGCCTGGATACAATGAGCAGTTCTTC
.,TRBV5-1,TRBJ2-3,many,CASSFETPDTQYF,TGCGCCAGCAGCTTCGAAACTCCAGATACGCAGTATTTT
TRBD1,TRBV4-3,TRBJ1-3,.,CASSQDRNSGNTIYF,TGCGCCAGCAGCCAGGACAGGAACTCTGGAAACACCATATATTTT
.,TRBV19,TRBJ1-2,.,CASSMVVGYGYTF,TGTGCCAGTAGTATGGTCGTGGGCTATGGCTACACCTTC
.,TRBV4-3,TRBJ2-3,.,CASSPTQGPADTQYF,TGCGCCAGCAGCCCAACACAGGGTCCGGCAGATACGCAGTATTTT
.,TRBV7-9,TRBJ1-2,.,CASSLGRGGNYGYTF,TGTGCCAGCAGCTTAGGTCGGGGCGGGAACTATGGCTACACCTTC
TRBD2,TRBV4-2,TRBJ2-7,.,CASSPSGTYYEQYF,TGTGCCAGCAGCCCCAGCGGGACCTACTACGAGCAGTACTTC